The sequence of this T cell receptor beta chain was determined in a study of cytomegalovirus exposure and HLA in healthy donors. Study observations and caveats: Later on, an analysis found that several of the most significant clusters appeared to be linked to common viral pathogens, which included parvovirus B19. One cluster of highly shared sequence variants probably arose as a sequencing artifact. It was in a later analysis that TCR association rates were seen to vary by HLA locus, highest for DRB1 and lowest for HLA-C.

The PCR had 60 Vbeta and 13 Jbeta primers. Here immunoSEQ multiplex PCR was the method, and the copy in TCRdb shows in-frame clones only, minus some. The sample carries 150,000 to 200,000 clones, approximately 80% recorded once. The germline V gene has CDR1 MGHRA and CDR2 YSYEKL. The V gene lost 0 bases and the J gene lost 3 bases, with 19 bases spanning the gap. This CDR3 comprises 18 residues. Comments on this clone: Its antigen is as yet unknown.

The chain couples TRBV4-1 to TRBJ2-3; D remains unclear. Material for sequencing was PBMCs. The clonotype originates from a woman aged 18-29 years in good health and CMV-seronegative. The DNA of the CDR3 is TGCGCCAGCAGCCAAGAAGGAGCCGGCGGTAGGTGGACAGATACGCAGTATTTT. As protein: CASSQEGAGGRWTDTQYF.